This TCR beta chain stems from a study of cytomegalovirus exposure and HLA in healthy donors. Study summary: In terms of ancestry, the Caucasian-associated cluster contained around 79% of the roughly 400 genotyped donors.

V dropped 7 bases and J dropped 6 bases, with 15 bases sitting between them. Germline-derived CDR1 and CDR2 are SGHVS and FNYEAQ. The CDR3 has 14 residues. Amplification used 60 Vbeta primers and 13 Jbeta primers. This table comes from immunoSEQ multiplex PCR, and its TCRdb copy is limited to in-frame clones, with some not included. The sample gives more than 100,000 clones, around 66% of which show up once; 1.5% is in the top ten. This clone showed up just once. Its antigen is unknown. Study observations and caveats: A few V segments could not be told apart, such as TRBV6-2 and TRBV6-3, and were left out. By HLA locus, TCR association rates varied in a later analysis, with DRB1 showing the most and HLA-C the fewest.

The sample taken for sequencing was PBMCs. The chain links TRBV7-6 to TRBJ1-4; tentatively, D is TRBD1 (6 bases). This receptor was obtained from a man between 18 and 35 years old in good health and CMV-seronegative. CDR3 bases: TGTGCCAGCAAGGAAGGGGGGGGATATGAAAAACTGTTTTTT. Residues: CASKEGGGYEKLFF. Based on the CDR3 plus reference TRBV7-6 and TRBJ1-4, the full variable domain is GAGVSQSPRYKVTKRGQDVALRCDPISGHVSLYWYRQALGQGPEFLTYFNYEAQQDKSGLPNDRFSAERPEGSISTLTIQRTEQRDSAMYRCASKEGGGYEKLFFGSGTQLSVL.